A selection of T cell receptor beta chains follows, all from one sample in a study of shared clonotypes between healthy human individuals. TCRdb's copy holds only in-frame clones and misses some; the assay was immunoSEQ multiplex PCR. The table records roughly 890,000 clones, about 91% of them present only once. Sequenced input: naive CD8+ T cells sorted from blood. These receptors originate from a man in his thirties or forties in good health. Each CDR3 is given with its conserved first and last residue. D genes are given only for firm matches. The listing skips clone size in some rows; elsewhere it reads once, few, many or a size class.

D	size	J	V	DNA	CDR3
NA	once	TRBJ2-1	TRBV27	TGTGCCAGCAGTTTATTGGCTAGAGAGAGCAATGAGCAGTTCTTC	CASSLLARESNEQFF
NA	NA	TRBJ2-5	TRBV15	TGTGCCACCAGCAGCGAGTTACGGGAGACCCAGTACTTC	CATSSELRETQYF
TRBD2	once	TRBJ2-5	TRBV27	TGTGCCAGCAGTTTATTGAGCGGGAACGGGGAGACCCAGTACTTC	CASSLLSGNGETQYF
NA	once	TRBJ2-3	TRBV7-9	TGTGCCAGCAGCTTGTCGGGAGATACGCAGTATTTT	CASSLSGDTQYF
TRBD1	NA	TRBJ2-7	TRBV18	TGTGCCAGCTCACACCGGGACAGGCTCTACGAGCAGTACTTC	CASSHRDRLYEQYF
TRBD1	NA	TRBJ2-5	TRBV9	TGTGCCAGCAGCCCCCACAGGGGGCGCCAAGAGACCCAGTACTTC	CASSPHRGRQETQYF
NA	NA	TRBJ2-1	TRBV5-1	TGCGCCAGCAGCTCCAAGACCCGACCCACCTACAATGAGCAGTTCTTC	CASSSKTRPTYNEQFF
TRBD2	NA	TRBJ2-2	TRBV27	TGTGCCAGCAGCCTCGGGACTAGCGGGATCACCGGGGAGCTGTTTTTT	CASSLGTSGITGELFF
NA	NA	TRBJ2-6	TRBV6-6	TGTGCCAGCACACCCCTCCGTGGGGCCAACGTCCTGACTTTC	CASTPLRGANVLTF
NA	NA	TRBJ2-4	TRBV2	TGTGCCAGCCTAGCCCAAAACATTCAGTACTTC	CASLAQNIQYF
TRBD1	NA	TRBJ2-7	TRBV6-5	TGTGCCAGCAGTTACGGGACAGGTTTTTACGAGCAGTACTTC	CASSYGTGFYEQYF
NA	NA	TRBJ2-4	TRBV5-1	TGCGCCAGCAGCTTGGGCTGGGGCTTAGCCAAAAACATTCAGTACTTC	CASSLGWGLAKNIQYF
NA	NA	TRBJ2-1	TRBV9	TGTGCCAGCCTGGCGGTGACCTCCTACAATGAGCAGTTCTTC	CASLAVTSYNEQFF
NA	NA	TRBJ1-3	TRBV9	TGTGCCAGCAGCCCCCCCGTCTCTGGAAACACCATATATTTT	CASSPPVSGNTIYF
NA	NA	TRBJ2-7	TRBV28	TGTGCCAGCTTGGAGGGATTTCCTACTGAGCAGTACTTC	CASLEGFPTEQYF
NA	NA	TRBJ2-1	TRBV28	TGTGCCACCTCATCTCAAAAAGGATCTAGACTTATCGGTGAGCAGTTCTTC	CATSSQKGSRLIGEQFF
NA	NA	TRBJ2-7	TRBV28	TGTGCCAGCATCCCCCGGGGAGCCTACGAGCAGTACTTC	CASIPRGAYEQYF
TRBD1	NA	TRBJ2-7	TRBV7-6	TGTGCCAGCAGCTTAGCGCTAATGGGACAGGGATACGAGCAGTACTTC	CASSLALMGQGYEQYF
TRBD1	NA	TRBJ2-1	TRBV14	TGTGCCAGCAGCCCCCCCGGGACAGGGGGAGCCTACAATGAGCAGTTCTTC	CASSPPGTGGAYNEQFF
NA	NA	TRBJ2-6	TRBV19	TGTGCCAGTAGCCCCCTGTCCGGGACGCTCAAACCTGGGGCCAACGTCCTGACTTTC	CASSPLSGTLKPGANVLTF
NA	NA	TRBJ1-2	TRBV5-8	TGTGCCAGCAGCAAAAGGCCTCAGGGAAACTATGGCTACACCTTC	CASSKRPQGNYGYTF
NA	NA	TRBJ2-5	TRBV29-1	TGCAGCGCAAATATGTTGTGGGAATACCAAGAGACCCAGTACTTC	CSANMLWEYQETQYF
TRBD2	NA	TRBJ2-1	TRBV27	TGTGCCAGCAGTTTAGGAGCTAGCGGGAGTAATGAGCAGTTCTTC	CASSLGASGSNEQFF
NA	NA	TRBJ2-7	TRBV5-1	TGCGCCAGCAGCTTTAGCAAAGCCTACGAGCAGTACTTC	CASSFSKAYEQYF
NA	NA	TRBJ2-1	TRBV28	TGTGCCAGCAGTCCGCTAGAGTACAATGAGCAGTTCTTC	CASSPLEYNEQFF
NA	NA	TRBJ2-3	TRBV27	TGTGCCAGCAGACCATTTGTCTGGAGGGTCTCAGATACGCAGTATTTT	CASRPFVWRVSDTQYF
TRBD1	NA	TRBJ1-2	TRBV11-1	TGTGCCAGCAGCTCCTCCGGGACAGGGCCTAACTATGGCTACACCTTC	CASSSSGTGPNYGYTF
NA	NA	TRBJ2-1	TRBV6-1	TGTGCCAGCAACGAGAGGACAATGTACAATGAGCAGTTCTTC	CASNERTMYNEQFF
NA	NA	TRBJ2-3	TRBV7-9	TGTGCCAGCAACGGACACGGTTTGGGCACAGATACGCAGTATTTT	CASNGHGLGTDTQYF
NA	NA	TRBJ1-2	TRBV18	TGTGCCAGCTCACCCGGCGGGGGGGACTATGGCTACACCTTC	CASSPGGGDYGYTF
TRBD1	NA	TRBJ2-1	TRBV13	TGTGCCAGCAGCCCGACCGGGACAGGGGTCAATGAGCAGTTCTTC	CASSPTGTGVNEQFF
NA	NA	TRBJ2-4	TRBV7-2	TGTGCCAGCAGCTTAAATCGTCCCGTGAACATTCAGTACTTC	CASSLNRPVNIQYF
NA	NA	TRBJ2-7	TRBV28	TGTGCCAGCAGTGGTCGTAGGAGGGGGGCCTACGAGCAGTACTTC	CASSGRRRGAYEQYF
NA	NA	TRBJ2-1	TRBV7-9	TGTGCCAGCAGCCCAGGTTCGGGCCACAATGAGCAGTTCTTC	CASSPGSGHNEQFF
NA	once	TRBJ2-4	TRBV6-4	TGTGCCAGCAATCCCCGAGGGGATGGGGCCAAAAACATTCAGTACTTC	CASNPRGDGAKNIQYF
TRBD2	NA	TRBJ2-7	TRBV28	TGTGCCAGCAGTATGGGACTAGCGGGAGTTTTCTACGAGCAGTACTTC	CASSMGLAGVFYEQYF
NA	NA	TRBJ2-7	TRBV7-6	TGTGCCAGCAGCTTATGGGGGAAGGGACCCTACGAGCAGTACTTC	CASSLWGKGPYEQYF
NA	NA	TRBJ1-2	TRBV7-9	TGTGCCAGCAGCTTAACGGGGCGCTACACCTTC	CASSLTGRYTF
TRBD2	NA	TRBJ2-1	TRBV2	TGTGCCAGCAGTGTTTCGACTAGCGGGAGACGCGAGCAGTTCTTC	CASSVSTSGRREQFF
TRBD1	NA	TRBJ1-2	TRBV19	TGTGCCAGTAGAGAAGGACAGGGGGCGTTCGGCTACACCTTC	CASREGQGAFGYTF
NA	few	TRBJ1-2	TRBV19	TGTGCCAGTAGTTCTTATGGCTACACCTTC	CASSSYGYTF
NA	NA	TRBJ1-4	TRBV10-1	TGCGCCAGCAGTGATGAGCCGGCAGGATTAAATGAAAAACTGTTTTTT	CASSDEPAGLNEKLFF
NA	NA	TRBJ2-1	TRBV27	TGTGCCAGCAGCCACCGGACCCGATACAATGAGCAGTTCTTC	CASSHRTRYNEQFF
NA	once	TRBJ2-2	TRBV11-2	TGTGCCAGCAGCTTATTTCAGAACCCAAGAACCGGGGAGCTGTTTTTT	CASSLFQNPRTGELFF
NA	once	TRBJ2-2	TRBV29-1	TGCAGCGCGGAACGCACGAACACCGGGGAGCTGTTTTTT	CSAERTNTGELFF
NA	NA	TRBJ2-3	TRBV14	TGTGCCAGCAGCCAAGCAGGGGTCGGGACAGATACGCAGTATTTT	CASSQAGVGTDTQYF
TRBD2	few	TRBJ2-2	TRBV5-6	TGTGCCAGCAGCTTCGGAGCGGGAGTTTTCACCGGGGAGCTGTTTTTT	CASSFGAGVFTGELFF
TRBD1	NA	TRBJ1-2	TRBV9	TGTGCCAGCAGGGGACAGGGGCAGCACACCTTC	CASRGQGQHTF
NA	NA	TRBJ2-1	TRBV7-9	TGTGCCAGCAGCTTAGGGGACAACCCCAATGAGCAGTTCTTC	CASSLGDNPNEQFF
NA	NA	TRBJ2-3	TRBV28	TGTGCCAGCAGTTTATTGGGTCGCACAGATACGCAGTATTTT	CASSLLGRTDTQYF
NA	NA	TRBJ2-2	TRBV27	TGTGCCAGCAGTACCCAGACAGCTACCACCGGGGAGCTGTTTTTT	CASSTQTATTGELFF
TRBD2	NA	TRBJ2-1	TRBV10-1	TGCGCCAGCAGTGGAGCGGGATTTACCTACAATGAGCAGTTCTTC	CASSGAGFTYNEQFF
TRBD1	NA	TRBJ2-7	TRBV6-5	TGTGCCAGCAGTTCCAGGGACAGATCCTCCTACGAGCAGTACTTC	CASSSRDRSSYEQYF
TRBD1	NA	TRBJ2-2	TRBV27	TGTGCCAGCAGTCCCGGGACAGGAGTCGGGGAGCTGTTTTTT	CASSPGTGVGELFF
TRBD2	NA	TRBJ2-7	TRBV28	TGTGCCAGCAGGGAGACTAGCTCCGATACCTACGAGCAGTACTTC	CASRETSSDTYEQYF
NA	NA	TRBJ1-2	TRBV9	TGTGCCAGCAGCGGGACTGAATATGGCTACACCTTC	CASSGTEYGYTF
TRBD2	NA	TRBJ2-1	TRBV27	TGTGCCAGCGGACTAGCCGAGAGCTCCTACAATGAGCAGTTCTTC	CASGLAESSYNEQFF